Listed below are T cell receptor beta chains from one sample, sequenced in a study of neoadjuvant nivolumab and ipilimumab in lung cancer. Data came from immunoSEQ multiplex PCR; TCRdb stores just in-frame clones and leaves some out. The profile covers tens of thousands of clones, with less than 90% appearing a single time and 6.1% taken by the ten largest. This sample comprised peripheral blood, obtained before neoadjuvant nivolumab, alone or with ipilimumab. The receptors stem from an adult with non-small cell lung cancer. Both conserved end residues are part of each CDR3. The D gene is left open where the match is weak. Clone size is shown for a subset of rows, as once, few, many or a class of expanded clone.

>TRBJ1-2|.|TRBD1|TRBV5-1
TGCGCCAGCAGCCCAGGGGGCTATGGCTACACCTTC
CASSPGGYGYTF
>TRBJ1-4|.|.|TRBV4-2
TGTGCCAGCAGCCAGACGCCGCCGGGGCCTGGGGAAAAACTGTTTTTT
CASSQTPPGPGEKLFF
>TRBJ1-2|.|.|TRBV7-2
TGTGCCAGCAGCTTCAGTAACTATGGCTACACCTTC
CASSFSNYGYTF
>TRBJ1-1|few|.|TRBV6-1
TGTGCCAGCACCCCCCAGGGGACTATGAACACTGAAGCTTTCTTT
CASTPQGTMNTEAFF
>TRBJ2-5|.|TRBD2|TRBV19
TGTGCCAGTAGTATTCTAGGCGGGGGGGCCGGGGAGACCCAGTACTTC
CASSILGGGAGETQYF
>TRBJ2-5|.|TRBD2|TRBV5-1
TGCGCCAGCAGCTTTGATAGCGGGGGGCTGGAGACCCAGTACTTC
CASSFDSGGLETQYF
>TRBJ2-7|.|.|TRBV19
TGTGCCAGTAGCGACAGGAGATACGAGCAGTACTTC
CASSDRRYEQYF
>TRBJ2-3|.|TRBD2|TRBV10-1
TGCGCCAGCAGTGGGTCCGGGACTACCACAGATACGCAGTATTTT
CASSGSGTTTDTQYF
>TRBJ2-7|.|TRBD1|TRBV7-9
TGTGCCAGCAGCTTAACAGGGGGGTACGAGCAGTACTTC
CASSLTGGYEQYF
>TRBJ1-1|.|.|TRBV28
TGTGCCAGCACCTCACCCTGGGGGTCGGGATCCACTGAAGCTTTCTTT
CASTSPWGSGSTEAFF
>TRBJ1-2|.|TRBD1|TRBV5-1
TGCGCCAGCAGCTCCACCGGGACAGGGGATGGCTACACCTTC
CASSSTGTGDGYTF
>TRBJ2-5|.|.|TRBV5-4
TGTGCCAGCAGCTCCCCGGGGCCACAAGAGACCCAGTACTTC
CASSSPGPQETQYF
>TRBJ2-3|.|TRBD2|TRBV15
TGTGCCACTAAGGCTAGCGGGACAGATACGCAGTATTTT
CATKASGTDTQYF
>TRBJ1-1|.|.|TRBV7-3
TGTGCCAGCAGCTTATTCGGGGGGATCGACACTGAAGCTTTCTTT
CASSLFGGIDTEAFF
>TRBJ1-1|.|TRBD1|TRBV2
TGTGCCAGCACCCTAGGGGGACAGGGTAGAACTGAAGCTTTCTTT
CASTLGGQGRTEAFF
>TRBJ1-5|.|.|TRBV7-9
TGTGCCAGCAGCTTAGCCGGGACCGAAAATCAGCCCCAGCATTTT
CASSLAGTENQPQHF
>TRBJ2-5|once|.|TRBV4-1
TGCGCCAGCAGCCGAACAGGGTTGGAGACCCAGTACTTC
CASSRTGLETQYF
>TRBJ1-2|.|.|TRBV7-9
TGTGCCAGCAGCTTAGGGTCTCTTGGGTTAGCCATGCGGGGCTATGGCTACACCTTC
CASSLGSLGLAMRGYGYTF
>TRBJ2-3|few|.|TRBV7-3
TGTGCCAGCAGCTCGGACGGAATGGATACAGATACGCAGTATTTT
CASSSDGMDTDTQYF
>TRBJ2-3|.|TRBD2|TRBV7-9
TGTGCCAGCAGCCTGCCGAGACTAGCGACTAGCACAGATACGCAGTATTTT
CASSLPRLATSTDTQYF
>TRBJ2-7|.|TRBD1|TRBV10-3
TGTGCCATCAGTGAGTATCTGACAGGGTCCGCCGAGCAGTACTTC
CAISEYLTGSAEQYF
>TRBJ2-3|.|.|TRBV18
TGTGCCAGCTCACCACCCGGCCCAGGAGAGACAGATACGCAGTATTTT
CASSPPGPGETDTQYF
>TRBJ2-3|.|.|TRBV11-3
TGTGCCAGCAGCTCGGGCGGGGTTAGCACAGATACGCAGTATTTT
CASSSGGVSTDTQYF
>TRBJ1-1|.|.|TRBV6-1
TGTGCCAGCAGTGGGACACGGAACACTGAAGCTTTCTTT
CASSGTRNTEAFF
>TRBJ2-7|.|TRBD1|TRBV9
TGTGCCAGCAGCCGGCAGGGGGCGCGGGAGCAGTACTTC
CASSRQGAREQYF
>TRBJ1-3|.|.|TRBV4-1
TGCGCCAGCAGCCAAGTGGGTGTAGGAAACACCATATATTTT
CASSQVGVGNTIYF
>TRBJ1-2|.|TRBD1|TRBV7-2
TGTGCCAGCAGCCCCCGGAGGCAGGGGGTCTATGGCTACACCTTC
CASSPRRQGVYGYTF
>TRBJ1-4|.|.|TRBV27
TGTGCCAGCAGTTTAAGGGGAGGGGCGAATGAAAAACTGTTTTTT
CASSLRGGANEKLFF
>TRBJ2-7|.|.|TRBV4-3
TGCGCCAGCAGCCAAGAACGGGGGCGCGAGCAGTACTTC
CASSQERGREQYF
>TRBJ2-2|.|.|TRBV6-4
TGTGCCAGCAGTGCGAGTACGAACACCGGGGAGCTGTTTTTT
CASSASTNTGELFF
>TRBJ1-5|.|.|TRBV10-2
TGCGCCAGCAGTGTAGCAGAAAATCAGCCCCAGCATTTT
CASSVAENQPQHF
>TRBJ1-1|.|.|TRBV7-9
TGTGCCAGCAGCTTAGAGGGGGGATTGTCCACTGAAGCTTTCTTT
CASSLEGGLSTEAFF
>TRBJ2-5|.|TRBD1|TRBV4-1
TGCGCCAGCAGCCAAGATTGGGGGACAGGGGGCTCAGAGACCCAGTACTTC
CASSQDWGTGGSETQYF
>TRBJ2-1|.|TRBD2|TRBV15
TGTGCCACCAGCAGAGATCGCCTAGCGGGGGCGAATGAGCAGTTCTTC
CATSRDRLAGANEQFF
>TRBJ1-4|.|.|TRBV5-6
TGTGCCAGCAGCTTGGTGGGGGGGAAGGAAAAACTGTTTTTT
CASSLVGGKEKLFF